A single sample is the source of the 4 T cell receptor beta chains below, sequenced in a study of T cell responses to AZD1222 COVID-19 vaccine. Data came from immunoSEQ multiplex PCR; TCRdb stores just in-frame clones and leaves some out. The sample holds around 130,000 clones, about nine tenths seen once. The source was peripheral blood, collected 28 days after the second AZD1222 dose. Receptor source: an adult who received the AZD1222 COVID-19 vaccine.

The CDR3 DNA is TGTGCCTGGAAACAGGTCCCTAGCAATCAGCCCCAGCATTTT. Encoded protein: CAWKQVPSNQPQHF. This rearrangement joins TRBV30 to TRBJ1-5, with a tentative D call TRBD1 (5 bases). The length of the CDR3 is 14 residues. Germline V gives CDR1 GTSNPN, CDR2 SVGIG (reference sequence). The ends were cut back, 4 bases at V and 0 bases at J, with 10 bases in the middle.

This clone was observed once. The chain joins TRBV12-3 or TRBV12-4 to TRBJ2-2; D call uncertain. V was cut by 6 bases and J by 6 bases, with 11 bases left in between. This CDR3 comprises 13 residues. CDR3: CASSPQQSGELFF. The CDR3 DNA reads TGTGCCAGCAGCCCACAACAGTCCGGGGAGCTGTTTTTT.

The J gene is TRBJ2-1, the V gene TRBV7-2; D may correspond to TRBD1 or TRBD2 (5 bases each). CDR1 is SGHTA and CDR2 is FQGNSA in the germline V gene. The V and J ends lost 3 bases and 5 bases respectively, with 8 bases between them. The CDR3 consists of 13 residues. Here the CDR3 DNA reads TGTGCCAGCAGCTTCGGGACCAACAATGAGCAGTTCTTC. Its translation: CASSFGTNNEQFF.

This chain links TRBV10-3 with TRBJ2-2; the D gene is possibly TRBD2 (5 bases). The length of the CDR3 is 15 residues. Between the trimmed V and J ends, which lost 4 bases and 4 bases, there was a span of 13 bases. Germline CDR1 is ENHRY and CDR2 is SYGVKD. DNA of the CDR3: TGTGCCATCAGTGCCGGGAAAACTTTCACCGGGGAGCTGTTTTTT. It encodes CAISAGKTFTGELFF.